The rows below give T cell receptor beta chains drawn from one sample of a study of beta chain features in type 1 diabetes. Here immunoSEQ multiplex PCR was the method, and the copy in TCRdb shows in-frame clones only, minus some. The sample comprises about 470,000 clones, around 30% of which are singletons, and 0.05% to 0.065% rests with the top ten. Sequencing was carried out using naive CD4+ T cells from blood. Source of these receptors: a man between 18 and 35 years old in good health. Each CDR3 is given with its conserved first and last residue. The D gene is left open where the match is weak. For some rows the clone size is stated as once, few or many, or as a class when expanded; others skip it.

j_call v_call d_call clone_size cdr3_length cdr3_aa cdr3_nt
TRBJ2-7 TRBV18 NA NA 13 CASSLYRDSEQYF TGTGCCAGCTCACTTTACCGGGACTCCGAGCAGTACTTC
TRBJ1-4 TRBV7-6 NA few 13 CASSSDGNEKLFF TGTGCCAGCAGCTCGGACGGGAATGAAAAACTGTTTTTT
TRBJ2-1 TRBV15 TRBD2 NA 17 CATSRDGASGRVSEQFF TGTGCCACCAGCAGAGATGGGGCTAGCGGTAGAGTATCTGAGCAGTTCTTC
TRBJ1-4 TRBV9 NA NA 15 CASSVGGSGDEKLFF TGTGCCAGCAGCGTAGGAGGATCAGGTGATGAAAAACTGTTTTTT
TRBJ1-4 TRBV29-1 TRBD1 NA 15 CSVLGQGLANEKLFF TGCAGCGTTCTAGGACAGGGTCTCGCTAATGAAAAACTGTTTTTT
TRBJ2-1 TRBV5-1 TRBD2 NA 18 CASSLPGLAGAGYNEQFF TGCGCCAGCAGTCTACCGGGACTAGCGGGAGCCGGCTACAATGAGCAGTTCTTC
TRBJ2-3 TRBV11-2 NA NA 14 CASSFTGSTDTQYF TGTGCCAGCAGCTTCACCGGTTCCACAGATACGCAGTATTTT
TRBJ2-2 TRBV6-1 NA NA 14 CASSRVGNTGELFF TGTGCCAGCAGTAGAGTAGGGAATACCGGGGAGCTGTTTTTT
TRBJ1-2 TRBV29-1 NA NA 18 CSVDGVGQGRYTNYGYTF TGCAGCGTTGACGGAGTTGGGCAGGGTAGATATACTAACTATGGCTACACCTTC
TRBJ2-3 TRBV9 TRBD2 few 16 CASSRSAAGGGDTQYF TGTGCCAGCAGCCGCTCTGCAGCGGGAGGTGGGGATACGCAGTATTTT
TRBJ1-2 TRBV4-3 NA once 13 CASSQDSRRSYTF TGCGCCAGCAGCCAAGATAGCCGCCGCAGCTACACCTTC
TRBJ1-2 TRBV4-3 NA few 14 CASSQDVVPYGYTF TGCGCCAGCAGCCAAGATGTGGTGCCCTATGGCTACACCTTC
TRBJ2-5 TRBV23-1 NA NA 14 CASSHPPAAETQYF TGCGCCAGCAGTCACCCACCGGCGGCAGAGACCCAGTACTTC
TRBJ1-1 TRBV19 NA NA 13 CASSIRESTEAFF TGTGCCAGTAGTATTCGGGAAAGCACTGAAGCTTTCTTT
TRBJ2-3 TRBV7-2 NA few 14 CASRWGTGTDTQYF TGTGCCAGCCGATGGGGGACTGGCACAGATACGCAGTATTTT
TRBJ2-3 TRBV19 NA NA 14 CASSPGVITDTQYF TGTGCCAGTAGTCCAGGGGTGATCACAGATACGCAGTATTTT
TRBJ2-4 TRBV7-2 TRBD1 NA 16 CASSLGEGAPGNIQYF TGTGCCAGCAGCTTAGGCGAGGGGGCGCCAGGGAACATTCAGTACTTC
TRBJ2-1 TRBV28 TRBD2 NA 16 CASISLRASGYNEQFF TGTGCCAGCATAAGCCTCCGGGCTAGCGGCTACAATGAGCAGTTCTTC
TRBJ2-5 TRBV9 TRBD2 NA 17 CASSPPGLAGGRETQYF TGTGCCAGCAGCCCCCCCGGACTAGCGGGAGGGCGAGAGACCCAGTACTTC
TRBJ2-3 TRBV7-8 TRBD2 few 16 CASSDKTSARTDTQYF TGTGCCAGCAGCGATAAAACTAGCGCTCGCACAGATACGCAGTATTTT
TRBJ2-1 TRBV29-1 NA few 15 CSARPDRSSPPEQFF TGCAGCGCCCGACCCGACAGGTCCTCACCCCCCGAGCAGTTCTTC
TRBJ2-3 TRBV9 TRBD2 NA 16 CASSVLGLAGADTQYF TGTGCCAGCAGCGTATTGGGACTAGCGGGAGCAGATACGCAGTATTTT
TRBJ2-2 TRBV15 NA NA 15 CATSREPAGRGELFF TGTGCCACCAGCAGAGAGCCGGCAGGACGCGGGGAGCTGTTTTTT
TRBJ1-2 TRBV6-1 NA NA 13 CASGLTGSPGYTF TGTGCCAGTGGGCTAACAGGGTCCCCTGGCTACACCTTC
TRBJ1-6 TRBV2 NA NA 12 CASRAEASPLHF TGTGCCAGCAGGGCAGAGGCATCACCCCTCCACTTT
TRBJ2-1 TRBV18 NA NA 13 CASSPLDSKEQFF TGTGCCAGCTCACCCCTCGATAGCAAAGAGCAGTTCTTC
TRBJ2-3 TRBV5-1 TRBD2 NA 15 CASRKLAGFTDTQYF TGCGCCAGCAGGAAACTAGCGGGATTCACAGATACGCAGTATTTT
TRBJ1-1 TRBV30 NA few 12 CAWSRLDTEAFF TGTGCCTGGAGCCGACTAGACACTGAAGCTTTCTTT
TRBJ1-2 TRBV7-2 TRBD1 NA 15 CASSLSSGGGYGYTF TGTGCCAGCAGCTTATCTTCAGGGGGCGGCTATGGCTACACCTTC
TRBJ1-1 TRBV29-1 TRBD1 NA 12 CSVEHRGTEAFF TGCAGCGTTGAGCACAGGGGCACTGAAGCTTTCTTT
TRBJ2-1 TRBV30 NA NA 14 CAWSVIGSYNEQFF TGTGCCTGGAGTGTAATAGGGTCCTACAATGAGCAGTTCTTC
TRBJ1-2 TRBV9 NA few 13 CASSAQRNYGYTF TGTGCCAGCAGCGCACAAAGGAACTATGGCTACACCTTC
TRBJ1-2 TRBV4-3 NA NA 15 CASSQDHRQSYGYTF TGCGCCAGCAGCCAAGATCATCGCCAAAGCTATGGCTACACCTTC
TRBJ2-3 TRBV18 TRBD2 NA 16 CASSPLAGGPGDTQYF TGTGCCAGCTCACCACTAGCGGGAGGGCCTGGAGATACGCAGTATTTT
TRBJ2-7 TRBV7-9 TRBD2 NA 13 CASSPVAGDEQYF TGTGCCAGCAGCCCGGTAGCGGGTGACGAGCAGTACTTC
TRBJ2-7 TRBV25-1 NA NA 15 CASSQLGTGRYEQYF TGTGCCAGCAGCCAATTGGGAACAGGGAGGTACGAGCAGTACTTC
TRBJ2-3 TRBV18 TRBD2 NA 16 CASSPLVAGGTDTQYF TGTGCCAGCTCACCACTAGTAGCGGGGGGCACAGATACGCAGTATTTT
TRBJ2-3 TRBV7-2 TRBD2 NA 15 CASSLVGLAADTQYF TGTGCCAGCAGCTTAGTAGGACTAGCGGCGGATACGCAGTATTTT
TRBJ1-1 TRBV29-1 NA few 12 CSVARTNTEAFF TGCAGCGTTGCGCGGACGAACACTGAAGCTTTCTTT
TRBJ2-2 TRBV11-2 TRBD2 NA 15 CASSRGRTNTGELFF TGTGCCAGCAGCCGCGGGAGGACGAACACCGGGGAGCTGTTTTTT
TRBJ2-2 TRBV6-5 TRBD1 NA 16 CASSYRGQGPTGELFF TGTGCCAGCAGTTATCGGGGACAGGGACCCACCGGGGAGCTGTTTTTT
TRBJ1-1 TRBV5-1 NA few 14 CASGPSPGLDLTFF TGCGCCAGCGGACCCTCTCCAGGTCTGGATTTGACTTTCTTT
TRBJ2-7 TRBV29-1 TRBD1 NA 15 CSVYLPGQGAYEQYF TGCAGCGTCTATCTACCGGGACAGGGGGCCTACGAGCAGTACTTC
TRBJ2-7 TRBV5-4 NA few 15 CASSLVSGSAYEQYF TGTGCCAGCAGCTTGGTATCCGGAAGCGCCTACGAGCAGTACTTC
TRBJ2-1 TRBV29-1 NA NA 15 CSAGGGGMTYNEQFF TGCAGCGCCGGGGGAGGAGGCATGACCTACAATGAGCAGTTCTTC
TRBJ2-7 TRBV15 TRBD2 NA 16 CATSSLLAGGPSEQYF TGTGCCACCAGCAGCCTACTAGCGGGAGGGCCGAGTGAGCAGTACTTC
TRBJ2-6 TRBV30 NA few 17 CAWSRRFGGLGANVLTF TGTGCCTGGAGTAGGAGATTTGGGGGGCTTGGGGCCAACGTCCTGACTTTC
TRBJ1-5 TRBV30 NA NA 13 CAWSVREGQPQHF TGTGCCTGGAGTGTACGGGAGGGTCAGCCCCAGCATTTT
TRBJ2-1 TRBV10-3 TRBD2 few 14 CAIGTSGRYNEQFF TGTGCCATCGGGACTAGCGGGAGGTACAATGAGCAGTTCTTC
TRBJ1-1 TRBV5-4 TRBD1 once 15 CASSLAGTGNTEAFF TGTGCCAGCAGCTTGGCAGGGACAGGGAACACTGAAGCTTTCTTT
TRBJ2-2 TRBV7-2 NA NA 15 CASPTGTLNAGELFF TGTGCCAGCCCCACCGGGACCCTGAACGCCGGGGAGCTGTTTTTT
TRBJ2-7 TRBV10-3 NA NA 13 CATIAEGGYEQYF TGTGCCACCATAGCGGAGGGGGGGTACGAGCAGTACTTC
TRBJ2-3 TRBV5-1 NA NA 14 CASRSQGWTDTQYF TGCGCCAGCAGATCACAGGGCTGGACAGATACGCAGTATTTT